This T cell receptor (beta chain) was recorded in a study of cytomegalovirus exposure and HLA in healthy donors. The study ran its PCR with 60 Vbeta and 13 Jbeta primers. Sequenced by immunoSEQ multiplex PCR; TCRdb stores in-frame clones only, minus some. This table has under 300,000 clones, approximately 80% appearing once. The CDR3 has 18 residues. CDR1 and CDR2 from the germline V gene are SNHLY and FYNNEI. The trim removed 10 bases at V and 3 bases at J, leaving 19 bases unmatched. This clone has only one observation. The receptor comes from a woman between 55 and 75 years old in good health and CMV-seropositive. The sequenced material came from PBMCs. The V call is TRBV2, the J call TRBJ2-7, with 12 nucleotides matching TRBD2. Written as DNA, the CDR3 is TGTGCCACCCTAGCTAGCGGGAGGGCCATTACATCCCGCTACGAGCAGTACTTC. Translating it yields CATLASGRAITSRYEQYF.